This T cell receptor beta chain stems from a study of cytomegalovirus exposure and HLA in healthy donors. In regard to this clone: The antigen remains undetermined.

PCR was performed using 60 Vbeta and 13 Jbeta primers. Clones were read by immunoSEQ multiplex PCR, and TCRdb kept only the in-frame ones, dropping some. This table holds some 130,000 clones, more than 60% found once. The CDR3 spans 13 residues. Germline assignment: CDR1 MNHEY and CDR2 SMNVEV (reference sequence). Regarding the study as a whole: A reported reduction in N-insertions relative to the roughly 640-donor mean was seen in an Asian-associated ancestry cluster in a later analysis. Prior analysis indicated that the majority of TCR beta V segments exhibited productivity approximately 90% or approximately 30% of the time. In vitro experiments confirmed that a few CMV-associated chains were specific for CMV antigens. CMV serostatus was the only immune exposure information that was available.

The V call is TRBV27, the J call TRBJ2-5; D unresolved. The DNA end is more similar to TRBJ2-7, so the J call may be wrong. The clonotype comes from a woman aged 35 to 49 in good health and CMV-seronegative. Sequencing was done on a sample of PBMCs. CDR3 residues: CASSFHSSYEQYF. CDR3 nucleotide sequence: TGTGCCAGCAGTTTCCACAGTTCCTACGAGCAGTACTTC.